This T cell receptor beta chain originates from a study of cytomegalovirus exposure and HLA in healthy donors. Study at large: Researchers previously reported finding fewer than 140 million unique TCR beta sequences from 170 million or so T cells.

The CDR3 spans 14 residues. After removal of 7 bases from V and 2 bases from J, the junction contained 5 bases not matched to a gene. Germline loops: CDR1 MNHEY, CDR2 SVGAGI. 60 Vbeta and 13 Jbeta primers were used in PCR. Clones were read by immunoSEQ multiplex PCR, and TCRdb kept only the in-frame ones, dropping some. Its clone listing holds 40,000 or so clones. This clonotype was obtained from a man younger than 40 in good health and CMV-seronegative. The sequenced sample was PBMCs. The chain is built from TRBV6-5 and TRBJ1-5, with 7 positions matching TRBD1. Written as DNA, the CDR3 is TGTGCCAGCACCGACAGGGAGGGCAATCAGCCCCAGCATTTT. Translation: CASTDREGNQPQHF.